The 3 T cell receptor beta chains below were found in one sample sequenced in a study of T cells expressing NK-cell markers. TCRdb reprocessed the 5' RACE reads, keeping one entry per CDR3 protein, no DNA. The listing contains approximately 150,000 distinct CDR3 sequences. The sample was blood T cells: a sorted CD56 or NKG2C T cell subset, CD4+ or CD8+ T cells, or bulk PBMC T cells (not recorded which). These receptors originate from a woman aged 18-69 years in good health.

This chain links TRBV5-1 with TRBJ1-1; TCRdb selects TRBD1, and the lack of DNA leaves this call unchecked. The CDR3 runs 14 residues. From germline, CDR1 is SGHRS and CDR2 YFSETQ. The CDR3 region is CASSLDGKGTEAFF.

The CDR3 here is CASSQSSGSQPQHF. V usage is TRBV2 and J usage is TRBJ1-5. This CDR3 spans 14 amino acids. Germline V gene sequence: CDR1 SNHLY, CDR2 FYNNEI.

The CDR3 is CSATPRATNTEAFF. V is TRBV20-1 and J is TRBJ1-1; the D gene TCRdb calls, TRBD1, cannot be checked with no DNA. Germline-derived CDR1 and CDR2 are DFQATT and SNEGSKA (reference sequence). CDR3 length: 14 residues.